What follows are 24 T cell receptor beta chains derived from one specimen sequenced in a study of blood T cells in healthy people across ages. A second PCR, run for roughly 7 to 11 cycles, used a sample-barcoded 5' primer plus a J-beta primer mix. Via MiXCR, TCRdb re-called the 5' RACE reads, giving one row per CDR3 protein. The top ten clones hold roughly an eighth of a sample with some 900,000 distinct CDR3 sequences, roughly 52% of them seen once. Sequenced sample: blood. These receptors all stem from a man aged 25 to 40 in good health.

This clonotype was recorded once. V gene TRBV15 combines with J gene TRBJ2-1; D possibly corresponds to TRBD2 (6 bases). Deletions cut 4 bases from V and 8 bases from J, with 9 bases between. The CDR3 sequence is 12 residues long. CDR1 and CDR2 from the germline V gene are LNHNV and YYDKDF (reference sequence). CDR3 DNA sequence: TGTGCCACCAGCACTACTAGCTATGAGCAGTTCTTC. The encoded protein is CATSTTSYEQFF. The complete variable domain, with remaining parts taken from reference TRBV15 and TRBJ2-1, reads DAMVIQNPRYQVTQFGKPVTLSCSQTLNHNVMYWYQQKSSQAPKLLFHYYDKDFNNEADTPDNFQSRRPNTSFCFLDIRSPGLGDTAMYLCATSTTSYEQFFGPGTRLTVL.

This clonotype was observed a few times. The chain joins TRBV4-1 to TRBJ1-2, with D hard to call. Germline assignment: CDR1 MGHRA and CDR2 YSYEKL. V was pared by 0 bases and J by 9 bases, with 11 bases between. The CDR3 is 13 residues long. Here the CDR3 reads CASSQEAGLSYTF. The DNA of the CDR3 is TGCGCCAGCAGCCAAGAGGCTGGGTTGAGCTACACCTTC.

The V call is TRBV27, the J call TRBJ1-2, with D possibly being TRBD1 (5 bases). V lost 6 bases to trimming and J lost 4 bases, with 18 bases between them. This CDR3 is built from 15 residues. CDR1 and CDR2 (germline): MNHEY, SMNVEV (reference sequence). In nucleotides, the CDR3 is TGTGCCAGCAGCCCCAAGGGACGGGGATTCTATGGCTACACCTTC. Encoded protein: CASSPKGRGFYGYTF.

V gene TRBV7-8 combines with J gene TRBJ2-3; no firm D call. The CDR3 extends over 15 amino acids. CDR1 and CDR2 from the germline V gene are SGHVS and FQNEAQ. V lost 5 bases and J lost 0, with 12 bases in between. CDR3 nucleotides: TGTGCCAGCAGCCCACAGCGCAGCAGCACAGATACGCAGTATTTT. Protein sequence: CASSPQRSSTDTQYF.

The sample holds a few counts of this clonotype. The chain joins TRBV7-2 to TRBJ2-1, with D unresolved. The CDR3 has 15 amino acids. Trimming removed 1 base from V and 0 bases from J, with 7 bases in between. The germline gives CDR1 SGHTA, CDR2 FQGNSA. The CDR3 DNA sequence: TGTGCCAGCAGCTTAGTTCTAAGCTCCTACAATGAGCAGTTCTTC. Translating gives CASSLVLSSYNEQFF.

The chain carries TRBV27 and TRBJ2-7; the match to TRBD1 covers 8 bases. The ends lost 1 base at V and 7 bases at J; junction bases unmatched: 15. The CDR3 has 17 residues. The germline gives CDR1 MNHEY, CDR2 SMNVEV (reference sequence). The CDR3 region is CASSLLVGGQGDNEQYF. The CDR3 nucleotides are TGTGCCAGCAGTTTATTGGTCGGAGGACAGGGTGACAATGAGCAGTACTTC.

This chain connects TRBV29-1 to TRBJ1-1; D is unclear. Germline values: CDR1 SQVTM, CDR2 ANQGSEA. Trimming took off 7 bases at V and 4 bases at J, with 16 bases between the two ends. CDR3 length: 13 residues. The CDR3 nucleotides read TGCAGCGCCCTGGTCCCTTGGGGCACTGAAGCTTTCTTT. Translating it yields CSALVPWGTEAFF.

The genes are TRBV14 and TRBJ2-1; 8 bases align to TRBD1. With V trimmed by 4 bases and J by 7 bases, 6 bases remained unmatched. This CDR3 contains 14 residues. CDR1 and CDR2 (germline): SGHDN, FVKESK. The CDR3 bases are TGTGCCAGCAGCCGGGACAGGCGCTTGAATGAGCAGTTCTTC. This translates into CASSRDRRLNEQFF.

The chain carries TRBV15 and TRBJ2-4; 7 nucleotides align to TRBD1. Germline lookup yields CDR1 LNHNV and CDR2 YYDKDF (reference sequence). The CDR3 is 17 amino acids. Trimming cost V 3 bases and J 4 bases; bases outside gene matches: 12. The CDR3 sequence is CATSRTGIGGPKNIQYF. CDR3 DNA: TGTGCCACCAGCAGGACAGGGATAGGGGGCCCAAAAAACATTCAGTACTTC.

J is TRBJ2-3 and V is TRBV3-1; 9 bases line up with TRBD2. This CDR3 comprises 18 residues. V lost 3 bases to trimming and J lost 1 base; unmatched junction nucleotides: 11. Germline CDR1 and CDR2: LGHDT and YNNKEL (reference sequence). The CDR3 DNA sequence: TGTGCCAGCAGCCATCGACGTGGCGGGGGGGCGGGCACAGATACGCAGTATTTT. Translating it yields CASSHRRGGGAGTDTQYF.

This clonotype was counted only a few times. V gene TRBV7-2 combines with J gene TRBJ1-4; D gene unclear. V was shortened by 4 bases and J by 3 bases, with 12 bases between the two germline ends. Germline V CDR1 and CDR2: SGHTA, FQGNSA. The length of the CDR3 is 15 residues. This CDR3 is CASSSFGSSNEKLFF. CDR3 sequence (DNA): TGTGCCAGCAGCTCCTTCGGCAGCTCTAATGAAAAACTGTTTTTT.

This rearrangement joins TRBV3-1 to TRBJ2-5, with 9 nucleotides matching TRBD2. The CDR3 runs to 17 residues. In germline, CDR1 is LGHDT, CDR2 YNNKEL (reference sequence). J gave up 11 bases and V 3 bases, and 19 bases lay outside the gene matches. DNA for the CDR3: TGTGCCAGCAGCCAGAGGACTAGCGCCCGGGGGGTCAGTGAGCAGTACTTC. Residues: CASSQRTSARGVSEQYF.

As concerns this clonotype: Mismatch with germline at one junction end may stem from a read error. The chain employs TRBV6-2 or TRBV6-3 and TRBJ2-1, with 9 bases lining up with TRBD1. The CDR3 extends over 16 amino acids. Germline lookup yields CDR1 MNHEY and CDR2 SVGEGT. CDR3 nucleotide sequence: TGTGCCAGCAGACACCGGGACAGGGTGTCCTACGATGAGCAGTTCTTC. Amino acid sequence: CASRHRDRVSYDEQFF.

The rearrangement links TRBV4-1 to TRBJ2-7, with 7 bases fitting TRBD1. The last part of the DNA fits TRBJ2-4 better; the J call may be wrong. Germline V gene lookup returns CDR1 MGHRA and CDR2 YSYEKL. CDR3 size: 15 residues. The CDR3 reads CASSQDLGGRNIQYF. Here the CDR3 DNA reads TGCGCCAGCAGCCAAGATCTAGGGGGCAGAAACATTCAGTACTTC.

This clonotype has ten or more counts. The chain is built from TRBV29-1 and TRBJ2-3, with TRBD2 matching 8 bases. V lost 7 bases, J lost 4 bases, and 7 bases stayed unmatched. Germline V gives CDR1 SQVTM, CDR2 ANQGSEA. This CDR3 has 13 residues. CDR3 region: CSADPGGSDTQYF. The CDR3 bases are TGCAGCGCCGACCCGGGGGGGTCAGATACGCAGTATTTT.

J is TRBJ2-7 and V is TRBV4-1; 7 bases align to TRBD2. V was pared by 0 bases and J by 2 bases, with 7 bases of the junction left unmatched. This CDR3 has 16 amino acids. In germline, CDR1 is MGHRA, CDR2 YSYEKL. CDR3: CASSQDGGVPTYEQYF. Here the CDR3 DNA reads TGCGCCAGCAGCCAAGATGGGGGGGTACCCACCTACGAGCAGTACTTC.

The chain joins TRBV7-9 to TRBJ1-2; D is uncertain. This CDR3 contains 13 residues. The germline gives CDR1 SEHNR, CDR2 FQNEAQ (reference sequence). The V end lost 6 bases, the J end lost 2 bases, and 10 bases lay between the germline ends. The CDR3 region has the DNA TGTGCCAGCAGTTCAGCCGGGAACTATGGCTACACCTTC. Protein: CASSSAGNYGYTF.

This chain links TRBV2 with TRBJ2-7; 7 nucleotides line up with TRBD2. CDR1 is SNHLY, CDR2 FYNNEI, per germline. The V and J ends lost 6 bases and 4 bases, in that order; junction bases with no gene match: 15. This CDR3 region has 16 residues. CDR3 DNA: TGTGCCAGCAGCCAACAAGCGGGGATTCTTTCTTACGAGCAGTACTTC. Translating gives CASSQQAGILSYEQYF.

This clonotype was seen a handful of times. V gene TRBV24-1 combines with J gene TRBJ1-1; no definite D call. The CDR3 spans 14 residues. The germline CDR1 and CDR2 sequences are KGHDR and SFDVKD. V lost 6 bases and J 2 bases, leaving 12 bases between the germline ends. CDR3 nucleotide sequence: TGTGCCACCAGTTCGTCAGGCTTAAACACTGAAGCTTTCTTT. This encodes CATSSSGLNTEAFF.

The chain carries TRBV5-1 and TRBJ2-7; D may be TRBD2 (6 bases). CDR3 length: 13 residues. Germline V gene sequence: CDR1 SGHRS, CDR2 YFSETQ. The V end was cut by 0 bases, the J end by 4 bases, with 8 bases between. CDR3 nucleotides: TGCGCCAGCAGCTTGGGGGACTTATACGAGCAGTACTTC. Its protein is CASSLGDLYEQYF. The variable domain in full, with the rest retrieved from reference TRBV5-1 and TRBJ2-7, is KAGVTQTPRYLIKTRGQQVTLSCSPISGHRSVSWYQQTPGQGLQFLFEYFSETQRNKGNFPGRFSGRQFSNSRSEMNVSTLELGDSALYLCASSLGDLYEQYFGPGTRLTVT.

The gene calls are TRBV27 and TRBJ2-7; 12 bases map to TRBD2. J gave up 7 bases and V 2 bases, and 9 bases lay outside the gene matches. This CDR3 has 16 residues. Germline CDR1 MNHEY, CDR2 SMNVEV (reference sequence). This CDR3 reads CASSLRASGGANEQYF. CDR3 bases: TGTGCCAGCAGTTTAAGGGCTAGCGGGGGGGCCAATGAGCAGTACTTC.

This clonotype was seen a few times. The chain has TRBV5-6 and TRBJ1-4; 7 bases are shared with TRBD1. Germline V gene data show CDR1 as SGHDT and CDR2 as YYEEEE. The CDR3 consists of 14 residues. V shed 2 bases, J shed 8 bases, and the junction held 6 bases outside the gene matches. CDR3 nucleotides: TGTGCCAGCAGCTTACAGGGGAACCAAGAAAAACTGTTTTTT. Its protein product is CASSLQGNQEKLFF.

This clonotype has more than one count but fewer than ten. V and J are TRBV12-3 or TRBV12-4 and TRBJ2-4, with D possibly being TRBD2 (7 bases). The DNA end is a closer match to TRBJ2-7, so the J assignment may be wrong. The CDR3 is 15 residues long. CDR3 region: CASSLGGGIDGEQYF. CDR3 nucleotide sequence: TGTGCCAGCAGTTTAGGCGGGGGCATTGATGGCGAGCAGTACTTC.

This sequence joins TRBV10-3 and TRBJ2-3; 14 bases align to TRBD2. The trim removed 4 bases at V and 3 bases at J, leaving 9 bases unmatched. Per the germline V gene, CDR1 is ENHRY and CDR2 is SYGVKD. CDR3 length: 18 residues. This chain's CDR3 is CAISGGLAGASGTDTQYF. The CDR3 DNA reads TGTGCCATCAGTGGGGGACTAGCGGGGGCCTCAGGAACAGATACGCAGTATTTT.